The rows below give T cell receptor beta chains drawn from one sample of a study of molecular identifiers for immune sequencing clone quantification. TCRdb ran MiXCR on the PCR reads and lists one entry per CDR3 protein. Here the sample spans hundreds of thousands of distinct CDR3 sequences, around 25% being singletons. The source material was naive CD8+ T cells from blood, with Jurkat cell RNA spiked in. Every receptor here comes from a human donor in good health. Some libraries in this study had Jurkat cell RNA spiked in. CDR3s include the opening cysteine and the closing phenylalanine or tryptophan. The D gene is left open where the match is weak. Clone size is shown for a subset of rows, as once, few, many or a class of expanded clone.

CDR3 DNA: TGCAGCAGATCTAGTGGGCTAGGTGATACGCAGTATTTT; CDR3 protein: CSRSSGLGDTQYF; V gene: TRBV29-1; J gene: TRBJ2-3; D gene: -; clone size: many
CDR3 DNA: TGTGCCAGCAGTCGAGGACTAGCGAACGAGCAGTACTTC; CDR3 protein: CASSRGLANEQYF; V gene: TRBV7-9; J gene: TRBJ2-7; D gene: TRBD2; clone size: many
CDR3 DNA: TGTGCCAGCAGTATGGACGCGAACACCGGGGAGCTGTTTTTT; CDR3 protein: CASSMDANTGELFF; V gene: TRBV27; J gene: TRBJ2-2; D gene: -; clone size: -
CDR3 DNA: TGTGCCAGCAGCCAAGAGGGTTGGGTAGCGGGAGTAGACACAGATACGCAGTATTTT; CDR3 protein: CASSQEGWVAGVDTDTQYF; V gene: TRBV3-1; J gene: TRBJ2-3; D gene: TRBD2; clone size: -
CDR3 DNA: TGCAGTGCTAGAGATGAGCAGGGGGCTCTCTATAATTCACCCCTCCACTTT; CDR3 protein: CSARDEQGALYNSPLHF; V gene: TRBV20-1; J gene: TRBJ1-6; D gene: TRBD1; clone size: few
CDR3 DNA: TGTGCCATTTCGGACAGGGCCAAAAACATTCAGTACTTC; CDR3 protein: CAISDRAKNIQYF; V gene: TRBV3-1; J gene: TRBJ2-4; D gene: TRBD1; clone size: few
CDR3 DNA: TGCGCCAGCCGCGGCGAAGGCGGGGAGTTCACAGCTACGCAGTATTTT; CDR3 protein: CASRGEGGEFTATQYF; V gene: TRBV5-1; J gene: TRBJ2-3; D gene: -; clone size: -
CDR3 DNA: TGTGCCAGCAGCACCGGACAGATGAACACTGAAGCTTTCTTT; CDR3 protein: CASSTGQMNTEAFF; V gene: TRBV9; J gene: TRBJ1-1; D gene: -; clone size: many
CDR3 DNA: TGCAGTGCTAGATTGCTAGCGGGAGCTACCTACGAGCAGTACTTC; CDR3 protein: CSARLLAGATYEQYF; V gene: TRBV20-1; J gene: TRBJ2-7; D gene: TRBD2; clone size: -
CDR3 DNA: TGTGCCAGCAGCTTGAGCTTTGGGGGTTTGCTTGAAGCTTTCTTT; CDR3 protein: CASSLSFGGLLEAFF; V gene: TRBV5-8; J gene: TRBJ1-1; D gene: -; clone size: many
CDR3 DNA: TGTGCCAGCAGCGACTCCGAGAGGATGATTTCTTACGAGCAGTACTTC; CDR3 protein: CASSDSERMISYEQYF; V gene: TRBV3-1; J gene: TRBJ2-7; D gene: -; clone size: -
CDR3 DNA: TGTGCCAGCAGTTTATTTTTTAGCGGGAGTCACAATGAGCAGTTCTTC; CDR3 protein: CASSLFFSGSHNEQFF; V gene: TRBV27; J gene: TRBJ2-1; D gene: TRBD2; clone size: -
CDR3 DNA: TGTGCCAGCAGCTTCCAACCAGGGCAGGGGACCTACACCGGGGAGCTGTTTTTT; CDR3 protein: CASSFQPGQGTYTGELFF; V gene: TRBV7-9; J gene: TRBJ2-2; D gene: -; clone size: few
CDR3 DNA: TGTGCCAGCAGCCTCCACGACAGGGCCGGCTACACAGATACGCAGTATTTT; CDR3 protein: CASSLHDRAGYTDTQYF; V gene: TRBV11-2; J gene: TRBJ2-3; D gene: TRBD1; clone size: many
CDR3 DNA: TGTGCCGGCAGCTTAGAGGGACTAGCGGGGCTTACGGAGCAGTACTTC; CDR3 protein: CAGSLEGLAGLTEQYF; V gene: TRBV7-2; J gene: TRBJ2-7; D gene: TRBD2; clone size: -
CDR3 DNA: TGTGCCAGCAGCTTGCAGGGGAGGTTGGATGGCTACACCTTC; CDR3 protein: CASSLQGRLDGYTF; V gene: TRBV7-9; J gene: TRBJ1-2; D gene: -; clone size: -
CDR3 DNA: TGCGCCACCTCAGCTCCGGTGTCCCGGGAGACCCAGTACTTC; CDR3 protein: CATSAPVSRETQYF; V gene: TRBV4-1; J gene: TRBJ2-5; D gene: -; clone size: -
CDR3 DNA: TGTGCCAGCAGTTTATCCAAGATTCCAGATACGCAGTATTTT; CDR3 protein: CASSLSKIPDTQYF; V gene: TRBV27; J gene: TRBJ2-3; D gene: -; clone size: -
CDR3 DNA: TGCAGCGTTGTCCGGGAGAACACTGAAGCTTTCTTT; CDR3 protein: CSVVRENTEAFF; V gene: TRBV29-1; J gene: TRBJ1-1; D gene: -; clone size: many
CDR3 DNA: TGTGCCAGCAGCCCCCCGGACAGGGCTTACCTCTCCTCCTCTGGAAACACCATATATTTT; CDR3 protein: CASSPPDRAYLSSSGNTIYF; V gene: TRBV7-9; J gene: TRBJ1-3; D gene: TRBD1; clone size: -
CDR3 DNA: TGTGCCAGCAGCACCGGTACAGGGACTTATGGCTACACCTTC; CDR3 protein: CASSTGTGTYGYTF; V gene: TRBV7-6; J gene: TRBJ1-2; D gene: -; clone size: -
CDR3 DNA: TGTGCCAGCAGTTCCACTCGACCCAATCAGCCCCAGCATTTT; CDR3 protein: CASSSTRPNQPQHF; V gene: TRBV12-3/TRBV12-4; J gene: TRBJ1-5; D gene: -; clone size: -
CDR3 DNA: TGTGCCAGCAGCAAAGAAGGAGGGTTGGGGTTTGACGTTCCCAAAAACATTCAGTACTTC; CDR3 protein: CASSKEGGLGFDVPKNIQYF; V gene: TRBV21-1; J gene: TRBJ2-4; D gene: -; clone size: -
CDR3 DNA: TGTGCCAGCAGCTTGGACACCGGGGAGCTGTTTTTT; CDR3 protein: CASSLDTGELFF; V gene: TRBV7-9; J gene: TRBJ2-2; D gene: -; clone size: many
CDR3 DNA: TGTGCCAGCAGCTTAAGGGGACATCCTAATGAAAAACTGTTTTTT; CDR3 protein: CASSLRGHPNEKLFF; V gene: TRBV13; J gene: TRBJ1-4; D gene: -; clone size: few
CDR3 DNA: TGCAGCGTTGACGGCCTAGCGGGAGGCTCCTACAATGAGCAGTTCTTC; CDR3 protein: CSVDGLAGGSYNEQFF; V gene: TRBV29-1; J gene: TRBJ2-1; D gene: TRBD2; clone size: few
CDR3 DNA: TGTGCCAGCAGCACCGGGACAGGTTCATACTATGGCTACACCTTC; CDR3 protein: CASSTGTGSYYGYTF; V gene: TRBV2; J gene: TRBJ1-2; D gene: TRBD1; clone size: few
CDR3 DNA: TGCGCCAGCAGCCAAGATTGGGCAGGGTATCAGCCCCGGCATTTT; CDR3 protein: CASSQDWAGYQPRHF; V gene: TRBV4-3; J gene: TRBJ1-5; D gene: -; clone size: -
CDR3 DNA: TGTGCCAGCAGTTTTGGAGGGCACGAGGCCGATCAGCCCCAGCATTTT; CDR3 protein: CASSFGGHEADQPQHF; V gene: TRBV12-3/TRBV12-4; J gene: TRBJ1-5; D gene: -; clone size: -
CDR3 DNA: TGTGCCAGCAGCCACGCCGGAAGTCCAGACAAGACCCAGTACTTC; CDR3 protein: CASSHAGSPDKTQYF; V gene: TRBV12-3/TRBV12-4; J gene: TRBJ2-5; D gene: -; clone size: many
CDR3 DNA: TGCGCCAGCAGCTTGGCCCCGGGGGCGTCCTACGAGCAGTACTTC; CDR3 protein: CASSLAPGASYEQYF; V gene: TRBV5-1; J gene: TRBJ2-7; D gene: -; clone size: many
CDR3 DNA: TGTGCCAGCAGTTTAGCTGGGGGGGATTCACCCCTCCACTTT; CDR3 protein: CASSLAGGDSPLHF; V gene: TRBV12-3/TRBV12-4; J gene: TRBJ1-6; D gene: -; clone size: many